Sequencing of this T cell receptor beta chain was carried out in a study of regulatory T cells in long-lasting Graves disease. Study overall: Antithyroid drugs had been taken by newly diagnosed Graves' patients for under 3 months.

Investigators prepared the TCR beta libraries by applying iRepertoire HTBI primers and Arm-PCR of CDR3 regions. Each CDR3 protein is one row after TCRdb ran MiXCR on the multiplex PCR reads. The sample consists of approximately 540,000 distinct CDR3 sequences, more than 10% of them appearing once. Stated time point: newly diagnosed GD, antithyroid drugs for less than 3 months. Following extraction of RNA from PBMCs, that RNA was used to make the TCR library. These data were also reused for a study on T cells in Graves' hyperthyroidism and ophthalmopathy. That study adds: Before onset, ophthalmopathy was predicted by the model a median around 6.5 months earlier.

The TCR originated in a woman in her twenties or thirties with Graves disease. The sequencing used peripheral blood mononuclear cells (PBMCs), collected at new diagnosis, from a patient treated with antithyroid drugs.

CDR3 DNA: TGTGCCAAGATGGGACAGGGGGTATACGAGCAGTACTTC. Translation gives CAKMGQGVYEQYF. The chain employs TRBV9 and TRBJ2-7, with 11 bases matching TRBD1. CDR3 size: 13 residues. Germline lookup yields CDR1 SGDLS and CDR2 YYNGEE. The trim removed 9 bases at V and 4 bases at J, leaving 6 bases unmatched.